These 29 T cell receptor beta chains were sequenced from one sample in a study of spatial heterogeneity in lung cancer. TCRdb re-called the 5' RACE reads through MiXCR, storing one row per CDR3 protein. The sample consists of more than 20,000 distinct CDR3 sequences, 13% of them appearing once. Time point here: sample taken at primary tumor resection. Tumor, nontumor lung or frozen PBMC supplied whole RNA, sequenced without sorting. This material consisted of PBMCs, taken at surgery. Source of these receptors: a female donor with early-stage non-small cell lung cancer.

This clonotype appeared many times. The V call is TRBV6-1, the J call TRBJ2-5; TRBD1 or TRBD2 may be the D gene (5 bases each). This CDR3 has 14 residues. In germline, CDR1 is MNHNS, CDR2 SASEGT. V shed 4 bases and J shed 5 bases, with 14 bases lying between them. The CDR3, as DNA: TGTGCCAGCAGTGTTACTGGGGGTCTGGAGACCCAGTACTTC. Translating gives CASSVTGGLETQYF.

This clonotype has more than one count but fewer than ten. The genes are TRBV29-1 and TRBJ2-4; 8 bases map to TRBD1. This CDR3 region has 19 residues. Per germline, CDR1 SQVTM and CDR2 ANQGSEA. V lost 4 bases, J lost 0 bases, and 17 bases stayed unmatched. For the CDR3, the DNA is TGCAGCGTTGTCGAGGGGCGACCGGGACAGGAACTAGCCAAAAACATTCAGTACTTC. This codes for CSVVEGRPGQELAKNIQYF. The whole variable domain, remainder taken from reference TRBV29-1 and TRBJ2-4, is SAVISQKPSRDICQRGTSLTIQCQVDSQVTMMFWYRQQPGQSLTLIATANQGSEATYESGFVIDKFPISRPNLTFSTLTVSNMSPEDSSIYLCSVVEGRPGQELAKNIQYFGAGTRLSVL.

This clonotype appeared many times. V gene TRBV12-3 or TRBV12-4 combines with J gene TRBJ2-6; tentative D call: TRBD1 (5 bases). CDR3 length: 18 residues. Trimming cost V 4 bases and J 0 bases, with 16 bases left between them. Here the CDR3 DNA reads TGTGCCAGCAGTTCCGGAGTACAGGTCATCTCTGGGGCCAACGTCCTGACTTTC. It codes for CASSSGVQVISGANVLTF.

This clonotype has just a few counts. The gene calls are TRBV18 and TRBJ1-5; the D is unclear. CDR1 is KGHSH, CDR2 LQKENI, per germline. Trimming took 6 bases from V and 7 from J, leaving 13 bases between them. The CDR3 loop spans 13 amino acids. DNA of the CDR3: TGTGCCAGCTCGACTTTCGGGTTACAGCCCCAGCATTTT. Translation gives CASSTFGLQPQHF.

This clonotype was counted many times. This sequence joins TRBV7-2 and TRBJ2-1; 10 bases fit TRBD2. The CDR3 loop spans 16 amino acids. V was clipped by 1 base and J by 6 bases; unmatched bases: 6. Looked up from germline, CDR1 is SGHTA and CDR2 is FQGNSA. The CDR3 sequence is CASSLDVAGGTNEQFF. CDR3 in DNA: TGTGCCAGCAGCTTAGATGTAGCGGGAGGAACCAATGAGCAGTTCTTC.

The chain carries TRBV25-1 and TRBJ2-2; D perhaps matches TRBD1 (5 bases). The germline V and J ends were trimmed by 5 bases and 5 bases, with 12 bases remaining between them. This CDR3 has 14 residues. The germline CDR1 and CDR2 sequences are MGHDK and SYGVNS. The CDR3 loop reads CASSSRVPTGELFF. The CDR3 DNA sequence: TGTGCCAGCAGTTCCAGGGTCCCAACCGGGGAGCTGTTTTTT.

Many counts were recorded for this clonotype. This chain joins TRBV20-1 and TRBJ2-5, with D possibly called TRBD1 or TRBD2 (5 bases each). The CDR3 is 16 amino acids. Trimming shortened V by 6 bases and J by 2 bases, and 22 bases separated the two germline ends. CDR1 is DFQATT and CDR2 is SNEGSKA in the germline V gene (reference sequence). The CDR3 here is CSAIRTRGLLQETQYF. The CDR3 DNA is TGCAGTGCCATAAGGACGAGGGGCCTACTTCAAGAGACCCAGTACTTC.

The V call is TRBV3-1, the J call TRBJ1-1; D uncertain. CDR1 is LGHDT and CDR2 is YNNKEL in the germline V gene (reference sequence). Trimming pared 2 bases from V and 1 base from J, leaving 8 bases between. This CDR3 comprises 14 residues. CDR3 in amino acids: CASSQLQTNTEAFF. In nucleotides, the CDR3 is TGTGCCAGCAGCCAACTCCAAACGAACACTGAAGCTTTCTTT.

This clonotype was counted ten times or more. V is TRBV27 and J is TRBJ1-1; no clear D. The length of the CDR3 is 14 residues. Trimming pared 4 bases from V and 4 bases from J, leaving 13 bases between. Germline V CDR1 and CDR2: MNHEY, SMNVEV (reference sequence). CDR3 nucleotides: TGTGCCAGCAGTTCCCGACAACACGGCACTGAAGCTTTCTTT. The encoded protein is CASSSRQHGTEAFF.

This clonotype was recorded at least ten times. The CDR3 sequence: CASSLSSNTEAFF. The CDR3 nucleotides are TGTGCCAGCAGCTTAAGTTCCAACACTGAAGCTTTCTTT. V is TRBV7-6 and J is TRBJ1-1; no clear D. Germline CDR1 is SGHVS and CDR2 is FNYEAQ. V lost 2 bases and J lost 2, with 6 bases in between. This CDR3 comprises 13 residues.

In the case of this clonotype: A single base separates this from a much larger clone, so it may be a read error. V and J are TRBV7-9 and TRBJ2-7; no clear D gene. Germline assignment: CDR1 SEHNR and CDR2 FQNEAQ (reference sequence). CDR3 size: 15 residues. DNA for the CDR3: TGTGTCAGCAGCTTACGGTCTGTAGAAACCTCCGAGCAGTACTTC. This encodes CVSSLRSVETSEQYF.

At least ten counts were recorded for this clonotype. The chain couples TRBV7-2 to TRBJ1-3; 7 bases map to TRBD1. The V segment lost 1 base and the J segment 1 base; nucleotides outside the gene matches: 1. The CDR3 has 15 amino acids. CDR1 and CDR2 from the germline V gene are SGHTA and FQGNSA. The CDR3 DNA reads TGTGCCAGCAGCTTAGTACAGGGGTCTGGAAACACCATATATTTT. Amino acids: CASSLVQGSGNTIYF.

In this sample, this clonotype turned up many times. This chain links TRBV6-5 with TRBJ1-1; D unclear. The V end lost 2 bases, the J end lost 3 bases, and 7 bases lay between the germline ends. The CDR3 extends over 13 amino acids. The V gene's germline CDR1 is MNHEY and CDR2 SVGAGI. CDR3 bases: TGTGCCAGCAGTTACACTGGTGACACTGAAGCTTTCTTT. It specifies CASSYTGDTEAFF.

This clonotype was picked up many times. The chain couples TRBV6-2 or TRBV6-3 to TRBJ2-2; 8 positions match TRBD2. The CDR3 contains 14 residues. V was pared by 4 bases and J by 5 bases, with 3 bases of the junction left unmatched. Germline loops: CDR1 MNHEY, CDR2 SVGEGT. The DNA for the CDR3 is TGTGCCAGCAGTTTATCGGGGGGGACCGGGGAGCTGTTTTTT. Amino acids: CASSLSGGTGELFF.

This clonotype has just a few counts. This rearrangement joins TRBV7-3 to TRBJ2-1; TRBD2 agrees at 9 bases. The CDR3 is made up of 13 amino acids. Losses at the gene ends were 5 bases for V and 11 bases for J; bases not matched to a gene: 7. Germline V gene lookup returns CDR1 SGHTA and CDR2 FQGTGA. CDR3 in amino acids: CASSRQTSGKQFF. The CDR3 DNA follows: TGTGCCAGCAGCCGTCAGACTAGCGGAAAGCAGTTCTTC.

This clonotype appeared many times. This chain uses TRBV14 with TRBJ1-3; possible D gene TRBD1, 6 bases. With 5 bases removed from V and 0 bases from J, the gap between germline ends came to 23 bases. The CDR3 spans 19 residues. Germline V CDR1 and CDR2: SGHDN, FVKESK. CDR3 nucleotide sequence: TGTGCCAGCAGCTACTCCAGAGGGGGATTGCTTTTCTCTGGAAACACCATATATTTT. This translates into CASSYSRGGLLFSGNTIYF.

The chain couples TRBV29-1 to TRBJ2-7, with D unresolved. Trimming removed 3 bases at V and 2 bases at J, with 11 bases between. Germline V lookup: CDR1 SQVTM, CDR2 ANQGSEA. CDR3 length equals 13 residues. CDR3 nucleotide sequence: TGCAGCGTTGAGGCGGCAGGACCCTACGAGCAGTACTTC. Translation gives CSVEAAGPYEQYF.

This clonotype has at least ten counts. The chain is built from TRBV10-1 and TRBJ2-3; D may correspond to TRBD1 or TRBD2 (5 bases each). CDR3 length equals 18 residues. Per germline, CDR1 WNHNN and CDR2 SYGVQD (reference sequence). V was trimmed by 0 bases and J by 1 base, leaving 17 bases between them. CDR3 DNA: TGCGCCAGCAGTGAGTCGAGCCGGGGCCACTCGGGCACAGATACGCAGTATTTT. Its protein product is CASSESSRGHSGTDTQYF.

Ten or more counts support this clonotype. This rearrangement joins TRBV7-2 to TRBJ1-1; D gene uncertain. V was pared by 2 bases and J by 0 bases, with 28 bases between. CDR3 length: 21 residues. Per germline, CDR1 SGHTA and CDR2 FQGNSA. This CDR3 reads CASSLYSYFASELSMNTEAFF. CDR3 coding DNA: TGTGCCAGCAGCTTATACTCGTATTTTGCGTCGGAGTTATCCATGAACACTGAAGCTTTCTTT.

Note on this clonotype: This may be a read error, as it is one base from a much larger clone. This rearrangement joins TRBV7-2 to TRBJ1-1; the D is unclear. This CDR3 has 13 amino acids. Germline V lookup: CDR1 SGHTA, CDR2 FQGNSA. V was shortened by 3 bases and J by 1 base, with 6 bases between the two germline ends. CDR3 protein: CASSFAENTEAFF. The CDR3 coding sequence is TGTGCCAGCAGCTTCGCGGAGAACACTGAAGCTTTCTTT.

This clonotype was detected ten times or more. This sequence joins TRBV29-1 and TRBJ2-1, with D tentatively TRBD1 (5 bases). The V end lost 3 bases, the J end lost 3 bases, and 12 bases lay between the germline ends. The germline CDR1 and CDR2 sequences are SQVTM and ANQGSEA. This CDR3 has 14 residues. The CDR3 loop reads CSVEKGAVYNEQFF. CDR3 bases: TGCAGCGTTGAGAAAGGGGCGGTCTACAATGAGCAGTTCTTC.

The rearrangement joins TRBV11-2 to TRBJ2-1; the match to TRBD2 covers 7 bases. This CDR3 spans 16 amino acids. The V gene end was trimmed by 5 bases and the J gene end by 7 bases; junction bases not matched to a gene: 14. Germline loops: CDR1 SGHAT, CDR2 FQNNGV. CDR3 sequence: CASSPIGQGGLNEQFF. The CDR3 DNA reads TGTGCCAGCAGCCCCATCGGGCAGGGAGGGTTGAATGAGCAGTTCTTC.

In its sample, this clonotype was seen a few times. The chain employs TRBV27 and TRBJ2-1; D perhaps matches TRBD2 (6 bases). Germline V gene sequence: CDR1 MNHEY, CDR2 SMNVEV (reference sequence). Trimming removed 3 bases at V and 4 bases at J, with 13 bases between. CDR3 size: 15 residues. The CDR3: CASSLGLELYNEQFF. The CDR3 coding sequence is TGTGCCAGCAGTTTGGGACTGGAGTTATACAATGAGCAGTTCTTC.

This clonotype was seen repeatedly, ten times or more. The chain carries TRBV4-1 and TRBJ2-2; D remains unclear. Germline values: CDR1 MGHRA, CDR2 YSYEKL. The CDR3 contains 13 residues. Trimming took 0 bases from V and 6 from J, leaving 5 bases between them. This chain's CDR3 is CASSQDNPGELFF. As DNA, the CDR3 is TGCGCCAGCAGCCAAGATAATCCCGGGGAGCTGTTTTTT.

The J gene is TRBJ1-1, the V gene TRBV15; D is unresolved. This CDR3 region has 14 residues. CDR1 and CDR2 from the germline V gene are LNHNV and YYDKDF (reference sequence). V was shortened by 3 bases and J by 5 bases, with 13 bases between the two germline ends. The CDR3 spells CATSSVISGTEAFF. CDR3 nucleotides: TGTGCCACCAGCAGTGTAATATCCGGGACTGAAGCTTTCTTT.

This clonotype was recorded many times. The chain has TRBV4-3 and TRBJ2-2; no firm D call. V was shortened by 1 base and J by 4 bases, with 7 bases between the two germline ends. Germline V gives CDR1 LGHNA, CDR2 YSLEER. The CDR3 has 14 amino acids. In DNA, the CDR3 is TGCGCCAGCAGCCAAGTAGGCAGCACCGGGGAGCTGTTTTTT. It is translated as CASSQVGSTGELFF.

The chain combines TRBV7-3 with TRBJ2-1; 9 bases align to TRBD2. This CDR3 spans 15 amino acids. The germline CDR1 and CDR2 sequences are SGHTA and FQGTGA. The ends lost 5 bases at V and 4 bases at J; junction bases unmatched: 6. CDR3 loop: CASSQRLAEYNEQFF. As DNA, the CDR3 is TGTGCCAGCAGCCAGAGACTAGCGGAGTACAATGAGCAGTTCTTC.

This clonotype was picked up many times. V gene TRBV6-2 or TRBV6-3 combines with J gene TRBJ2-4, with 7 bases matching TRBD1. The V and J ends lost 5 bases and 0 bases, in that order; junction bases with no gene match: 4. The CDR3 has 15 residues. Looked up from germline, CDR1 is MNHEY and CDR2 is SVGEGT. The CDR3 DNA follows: TGTGCCAGCAGTAAAACAGGGGTAGCCAAAAACATTCAGTACTTC. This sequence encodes CASSKTGVAKNIQYF.

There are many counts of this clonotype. CDR3 protein: CASSGDTDTQYF. CDR3 sequence (DNA): TGTGCCAGCAGCGGAGACACAGATACGCAGTATTTT. V is TRBV13 and J is TRBJ2-3; D not certain. The V and J ends lost 5 bases and 2 bases respectively, with 5 bases between them. CDR3 length: 12 residues. Germline assignment: CDR1 PRHDT and CDR2 FYEKMQ (reference sequence).